The subject of this entry is one TCR beta chain. Its antigen is undetermined. The library came from three nested PCR rounds adapted from ARM-PCR protocols. TCRdb used MiXCR to reprocess the multiplex PCR reads, holding one entry per CDR3 protein. Among under 150,000 distinct CDR3 sequences, roughly 67% were seen once, and the ten largest hold around 13%. The data originate from a study of tumor and adjacent non-tumor tissue in lung cancer. Overall study: The patients, roughly 9 men and 5 or 6 women, were 31 to 76 with stage I to III disease. Study results and caveats: Tumor tissue had significantly higher TCR diversity than normal lung.

RNA was extracted from bulk tissue without any cell sorting. Chemotherapy-naive patients with new lung cancer underwent thoracic surgery in China, August–late 2014. Looked up from germline, CDR1 is MNHNS and CDR2 is SASEGT. CDR3 size: 14 residues. Deletions cut 2 bases from V and 3 bases from J, with 10 bases between. The sample comprised lung tumor tissue. The rearrangement links TRBV6-1 to TRBJ1-1; D is unresolved. The receptor was isolated from a man aged 25 to 45 with non-small cell lung cancer. CDR3 residues: CASSELERDTEAFF. The CDR3 bases are TGTGCCAGCAGTGAATTAGAAAGGGACACTGAAGCTTTCTTT.